This TCR beta chain stems from a study of T cells in Graves' hyperthyroidism and ophthalmopathy. Study details: Peripheral blood was collected at initial diagnosis, before any treatment.

Whole-study results and caveats: The majority of expanded thyroid clonotypes above 0.001 also appeared in blood.

Researchers amplified the TCR beta CDR3 regions from RNA transcripts. A first-round RT-PCR of the TCR CDR3 used the HTBI primer set. TCRdb reanalysed the multiplex PCR reads using MiXCR and keeps one entry per CDR3 protein. Among hundreds of thousands of distinct CDR3 sequences listed, roughly 40% were seen once. This clonotype was seen only a few times. The antigen is unknown. Uncontrolled infection, other autoimmune disease, pregnancy or lactation disqualified patients from enrolment. The CDR3 runs 16 residues. From germline, CDR1 is SGHTA and CDR2 FQGNSA. V was cut by 1 base and J by 5 bases, with 14 bases left in between.

J is TRBJ2-2 and V is TRBV7-2, with D uncertain. Sequenced material: blood. This receptor was obtained from a man aged 18 to 30 with Graves' hyperthyroidism. CDR3 region: CASSLDGRPRTGELFF. The CDR3, as DNA: TGTGCCAGCAGCTTAGACGGCAGACCGCGAACCGGGGAGCTGTTTTTT.